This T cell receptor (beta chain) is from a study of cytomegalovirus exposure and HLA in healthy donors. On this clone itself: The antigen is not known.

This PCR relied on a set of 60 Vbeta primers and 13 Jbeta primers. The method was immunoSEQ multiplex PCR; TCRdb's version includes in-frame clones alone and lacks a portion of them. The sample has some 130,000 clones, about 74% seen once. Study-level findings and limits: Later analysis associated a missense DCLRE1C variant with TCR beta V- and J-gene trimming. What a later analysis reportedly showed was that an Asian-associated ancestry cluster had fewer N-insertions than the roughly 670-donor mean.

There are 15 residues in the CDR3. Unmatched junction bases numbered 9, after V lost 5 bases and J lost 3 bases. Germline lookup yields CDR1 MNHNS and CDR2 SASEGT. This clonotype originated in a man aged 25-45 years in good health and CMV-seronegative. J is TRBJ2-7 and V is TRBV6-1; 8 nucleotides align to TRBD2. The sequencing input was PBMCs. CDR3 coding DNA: TGTGCCAGCAGTTCCCCGGCGGGGGGTGACTACGAGCAGTACTTC. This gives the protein CASSSPAGGDYEQYF.